This note documents a single TCR beta chain sequence. All enrollees were roughly 18 to 89 years old and from approximately 24 US areas. During the 2 weeks before they entered the study, exposed participants had met someone with a PCR-confirmed or clinician-diagnosed COVID-19 case. The data were taken from a study of blood T cell repertoires in COVID-19. The overall study: From T cells, B-cell-depleted T cells, or PBMCs came the material, which was cDNA or gDNA.

The CDR3 runs to 15 residues. The germline V gene has CDR1 SGHTA and CDR2 FQGNSA. Trimming took off 2 bases at V and 0 bases at J, with 11 bases between the two ends. Assay: immunoSEQ multiplex PCR; the TCRdb copy retains only in-frame clones and omits some. This repertoire shows roughly 270,000 clones, 82% found once; its top ten account for more than 4%. Sequencing input: PBMCs or T cells enriched from blood (not recorded which). This receptor was taken from a man between 40 and 49 years old who had been exposed to COVID-19. This rearrangement joins TRBV7-2 to TRBJ2-7; D is unclear. CDR3 sequence: CASSLKSESSYEQYF. The CDR3 nucleotides are TGTGCCAGCAGCTTAAAGAGCGAGAGCTCCTACGAGCAGTACTTC.